This T cell receptor (beta chain) was recorded in a study of blood T cell repertoires in COVID-19. Study overall: Donors in the United States, Italy and Spain gave samples during acute or convalescent COVID-19. PBMCs, B-cell-depleted T cells, or T cells were the source of the cDNA or gDNA that made up the material.

Two negative PCRs, clearance, or symptom resolution had been documented for recovered Cohort 3 donors. V was cut by 3 bases and J by 8 bases, with 19 bases left in between. The germline CDR1 and CDR2 sequences are SGHTA and FQGNSA. The CDR3 totals 15 residues. The data were produced by immunoSEQ multiplex PCR, yet TCRdb's version contains in-frame clones alone and is incomplete. This sample has more than 200,000 clones; 70% to 90% occur once, and the top ten carry about 1.7%. The chain recombines TRBV7-2 with TRBJ1-2; possible D gene TRBD1, 6 bases. What was sequenced was PBMCs or T cells enriched from blood (not recorded which). This sequence originates from a man in his forties or fifties who had recovered from COVID-19. The CDR3 region has the DNA TGTGCCAGCAGCTTTGCGACCGCGGACAGAGGGGGCTACACCTTC. Protein product: CASSFATADRGGYTF.